These 23 T cell receptor beta chains were sequenced from one sample in a study of blood T cell repertoires in COVID-19. TCRdb keeps only in-frame clones here, not all; method: immunoSEQ multiplex PCR. The table lists around 400,000 clones, approximately 89% of them singletons. The sample was PBMCs or T cells enriched from blood (not recorded which). The origin of the receptors is a woman aged 40 to 50 who had been exposed to COVID-19.

This clone was recorded once. The chain joins TRBV5-1 to TRBJ2-5; 8 bases agree with TRBD2. Per the germline V gene, CDR1 is SGHRS and CDR2 is YFSETQ. V gave up 3 bases and J gave up 5 bases; unmatched junction bases: 6. The CDR3 runs to 14 residues. The CDR3 sequence is CASSSGTRGETQYF. The CDR3 DNA reads as TGCGCCAGCAGCTCCGGGACTAGGGGGGAGACCCAGTACTTC.

The rearrangement links TRBV5-4 to TRBJ1-6; TRBD1 matches 7 bases. V lost 4 bases, J lost 6 bases, and 7 bases stayed unmatched. CDR1 and CDR2 from the germline V gene are SGHNT and YYREEE (reference sequence). This CDR3 is 15 amino acids long. The CDR3 DNA is TGTGCCAGCAGCCTCAATCAGGGGGGTAATTCACCCCTCCACTTT. Translated: CASSLNQGGNSPLHF.

The chain employs TRBV25-1 and TRBJ2-2; weak D call: TRBD1 (5 bases). CDR1 and CDR2 (germline): MGHDK, SYGVNS. The V end was cut by 2 bases, the J end by 10 bases, with 8 bases between. The length of the CDR3 is 12 residues. The CDR3 here is CASSERQQELFF. The CDR3 region has the DNA TGTGCCAGCAGTGAAAGACAGCAGGAGCTGTTTTTT.

The V and J genes are TRBV9 and TRBJ1-5; 8 bases align to TRBD1. The CDR3 consists of 17 residues. Losses at the gene ends were 0 bases for V and 0 bases for J; bases not matched to a gene: 5. Germline V gene lookup returns CDR1 SGDLS and CDR2 YYNGEE. CDR3 in amino acids: CASSVAGQVLSNQPQHF. CDR3 DNA sequence: TGTGCCAGCAGCGTAGCGGGACAGGTGCTTAGCAATCAGCCCCAGCATTTT.

This chain links TRBV5-5 with TRBJ1-2, with 7 bases lining up with TRBD1. Trimming removed 3 bases from V and 5 bases from J; junction bases left unmatched: 10. CDR3 length: 15 residues. Germline lookup yields CDR1 SGHKS and CDR2 YYEKEE (reference sequence). CDR3: CASSWAAGQTYGYTF. CDR3 coding DNA: TGTGCCAGCAGCTGGGCCGCGGGACAGACATATGGCTACACCTTC.

The chain recombines TRBV6-5 with TRBJ1-2; TRBD1 agrees at 11 bases. V shed 6 bases, J shed 2 bases, and the junction held 5 bases outside the gene matches. Germline assignment: CDR1 MNHEY and CDR2 SVGAGI. The CDR3 is made up of 15 amino acids. The CDR3 spells CASRRGTGGNYGYTF. The CDR3 DNA is TGTGCCAGCAGGCGCGGGACAGGGGGAAACTATGGCTACACCTTC.

The chain combines TRBV5-1 with TRBJ1-2; D may be TRBD1 (5 bases). The V end was cut by 2 bases, the J end by 6 bases, with 17 bases between. The CDR3 has 15 amino acids. In germline, CDR1 is SGHRS, CDR2 YFSETQ. The CDR3 sequence is CASSFALGGGNGYTF. DNA of the CDR3: TGCGCCAGCAGCTTCGCCCTGGGGGGAGGAAATGGCTACACCTTC.

This rearrangement joins TRBV5-5 to TRBJ1-2, with TRBD1 as a possible D gene (5 bases). Trimming pared 5 bases from V and 8 bases from J, leaving 16 bases between. CDR3 length: 13 amino acids. CDR1 is SGHKS and CDR2 is YYEKEE in the germline V gene (reference sequence). The chain's CDR3 is CASSFSDSKGYTF. For the CDR3, the DNA is TGTGCCAGCAGTTTTAGTGACAGCAAAGGCTACACCTTC.

Only one count was recorded for this clone. The rearrangement uses TRBV7-2 and TRBJ1-6, with TRBD1 matching 7 bases. CDR3 size: 17 residues. The V segment lost 1 base and the J segment 0 bases; nucleotides outside the gene matches: 3. Germline lookup yields CDR1 SGHTA and CDR2 FQGNSA. The CDR3 sequence: CASSLGQGGSYNSPLHF. CDR3 DNA sequence: TGTGCCAGCAGCTTAGGGCAGGGGGGCTCCTATAATTCACCCCTCCACTTT.

J is TRBJ2-5 and V is TRBV6-2 or TRBV6-3; D is perhaps TRBD1 (6 bases). CDR1 is MNHEY, CDR2 SVGEGT, per germline. This CDR3 is 15 amino acids long. The V gene lost 2 bases and the J gene lost 0 bases, with 10 bases spanning the gap. The DNA for the CDR3 is TGTGCCAGCAGTTACGCCCGGGACAACCAAGAGACCCAGTACTTC. Its translation: CASSYARDNQETQYF.

The chain has TRBV3-1 (or the pseudogene TRBV3-2) and TRBJ2-3; the match to TRBD2 covers 7 bases. V was clipped by 0 bases and J by 5 bases; unmatched bases: 5. The CDR3 is 15 amino acids. Germline lookup yields CDR1 LGHDT and CDR2 YNNKEL (reference sequence). The CDR3 region is CASSQDAGVVDTQYF. The DNA of the CDR3 is TGTGCCAGCAGCCAAGATGCGGGAGTGGTAGATACGCAGTATTTT.

The chain recombines TRBV19 with TRBJ1-6; TRBD1 agrees at 9 bases. The CDR3 covers 15 residues. Trimming removed 5 bases from V and 10 bases from J; junction bases left unmatched: 9. Germline V lookup: CDR1 LNHDA, CDR2 SQIVND (reference sequence). This CDR3 reads CASSPDRGTGSPLHF. Here the CDR3 DNA reads TGTGCCAGTAGTCCAGATCGAGGGACAGGGTCACCCCTCCACTTT. The whole variable domain, remainder taken from reference TRBV19 and TRBJ1-6, is DGGITQSPKYLFRKEGQNVTLSCEQNLNHDAMYWYRQDPGQGLRLIYYSQIVNDFQKGDIAEGYSVSREKKESFPLTVTSAQKNPTAFYLCASSPDRGTGSPLHFGNGTRLTVT.

The rearrangement uses TRBV3-1 (or the pseudogene TRBV3-2) and TRBJ2-5; unclear D gene. V was trimmed by 6 bases and J by 4 bases, leaving 12 bases between them. The germline gives CDR1 LGHDT, CDR2 YNNKEL (reference sequence). The length of the CDR3 is 13 residues. The CDR3 sequence: CASRCNSGETQYF. CDR3 DNA: TGTGCCAGCAGGTGTAACAGTGGAGAGACCCAGTACTTC.

This rearrangement joins TRBV30 to TRBJ1-2; D call uncertain. This CDR3 spans 12 amino acids. The germline V gene has CDR1 GTSNPN and CDR2 SVGIG (reference sequence). Trimming pared 0 bases from V and 8 bases from J, leaving 10 bases between. CDR3 coding DNA: TGTGCCTGGAGTGTAGCGGCACAAGGCTACACCTTC. This gives the protein CAWSVAAQGYTF.

V gene TRBV3-1 (or the pseudogene TRBV3-2) combines with J gene TRBJ2-2, with D perhaps matching TRBD2 (7 bases). The germline V gene encodes CDR1 LGHDT and CDR2 YNNKEL (reference sequence). This CDR3 is 15 amino acids long. Between the trimmed V and J ends, which lost 4 bases and 6 bases, there was a span of 15 bases. CDR3 region: CASSLKTGGPGELFF. CDR3 coding DNA: TGTGCCAGCAGCCTCAAAACGGGGGGCCCCGGGGAGCTGTTTTTT.

This chain joins TRBV30 and TRBJ1-1; no definite D call. Trimming stripped 1 base from V and 4 bases from J, with 16 bases between. Per germline, CDR1 GTSNPN and CDR2 SVGIG (reference sequence). This CDR3 comprises 15 residues. Here the CDR3 DNA reads TGTGCCTGGAGTGACTACCCCGTTTTTGGCACTGAAGCTTTCTTT. Translating it yields CAWSDYPVFGTEAFF.

This chain's CDR3 is CASSQALGGGEKLFF. The CDR3 DNA follows: TGCGCCAGCAGCCAGGCCCTCGGGGGAGGAGAAAAACTGTTTTTT. The V and J genes are TRBV4-1 and TRBJ1-4; a weak D match, TRBD1 (5 bases). CDR3 length equals 15 residues. Germline assignment: CDR1 MGHRA and CDR2 YSYEKL. V lost 3 bases and J 8 bases, leaving 16 bases between the germline ends.

This rearrangement joins TRBV6-6 to TRBJ1-5; D is possibly TRBD1 (5 bases). Trimming cost V 4 bases and J 5 bases, with 18 bases left between them. Germline loops: CDR1 MNHNY, CDR2 SVGAGI (reference sequence). This CDR3 has 16 residues. CDR3 region: CASSSRRQGGDQPQHF. CDR3 nucleotides: TGTGCCAGCAGTTCCCGGCGGCAGGGTGGGGATCAGCCCCAGCATTTT.

V usage is TRBV5-4 and J usage is TRBJ1-1; 7 nucleotides match TRBD1. The ends lost 3 bases at V and 7 bases at J; junction bases unmatched: 9. The V gene's germline CDR1 is SGHNT and CDR2 YYREEE (reference sequence). The CDR3 covers 14 residues. CDR3 in DNA: TGTGCCAGCAGCTCCATGACAGGGCAAGGTGAAGCTTTCTTT. Residues: CASSSMTGQGEAFF.

V is TRBV5-4 and J is TRBJ2-6, with 11 bases fitting TRBD1. The CDR3 runs to 18 residues. Per the germline V gene, CDR1 is SGHNT and CDR2 is YYREEE (reference sequence). Trimming cost V 0 bases and J 1 base; bases outside gene matches: 3. CDR3 sequence: CASSLGTGGVSGANVLTF. DNA for the CDR3: TGTGCCAGCAGCTTGGGGACAGGGGGCGTTTCTGGGGCCAACGTCCTGACTTTC. The whole variable domain, remainder taken from reference TRBV5-4 and TRBJ2-6, is ETGVTQSPTHLIKTRGQQVTLRCSSQSGHNTVSWYQQALGQGPQFIFQYYREEENGRGNFPPRFSGLQFPNYSSELNVNALELDDSALYLCASSLGTGGVSGANVLTFGAGSRLTVL.

This CDR3 is CASSLWDREKLFF. The CDR3, as DNA: TGTGCCAGCAGTTTATGGGACAGGGAGAAACTGTTTTTT. The genes are TRBV27 and TRBJ1-4; 9 bases map to TRBD1. Germline V gene lookup returns CDR1 MNHEY and CDR2 SMNVEV (reference sequence). V shed 1 base and J 11 bases; nucleotides not matched to a gene: 2. The CDR3 spans 13 residues. Full variable domain (outside the CDR3, taken from reference TRBV27 and TRBJ1-4): EAQVTQNPRYLITVTGKKLTVTCSQNMNHEYMSWYRQDPGLGLRQIYYSMNVEVTDKGDVPEGYKVSRKEKRNFPLILESPSPNQTSLYFCASSLWDREKLFFGSGTQLSVL.

V usage is TRBV18 and J usage is TRBJ2-1, with D perhaps TRBD2 (5 bases). The CDR3 extends over 12 amino acids. CDR1 KGHSH and CDR2 LQKENI come from the germline V gene. Deletions cut 8 bases from V and 2 bases from J, with 7 bases between. Here the CDR3 reads CASARAYNEQFF. The DNA of the CDR3 is TGTGCCAGCGCGAGGGCCTACAATGAGCAGTTCTTC.

V gene TRBV12-3 or TRBV12-4 combines with J gene TRBJ1-1; D is undetermined. Trimming stripped 3 bases from V and 4 bases from J, with 9 bases between. This CDR3 spans 13 amino acids. CDR3 DNA sequence: TGTGCCAGCAGTTTCGCTGGGAGCACTGAAGCTTTCTTT. Amino acids: CASSFAGSTEAFF.